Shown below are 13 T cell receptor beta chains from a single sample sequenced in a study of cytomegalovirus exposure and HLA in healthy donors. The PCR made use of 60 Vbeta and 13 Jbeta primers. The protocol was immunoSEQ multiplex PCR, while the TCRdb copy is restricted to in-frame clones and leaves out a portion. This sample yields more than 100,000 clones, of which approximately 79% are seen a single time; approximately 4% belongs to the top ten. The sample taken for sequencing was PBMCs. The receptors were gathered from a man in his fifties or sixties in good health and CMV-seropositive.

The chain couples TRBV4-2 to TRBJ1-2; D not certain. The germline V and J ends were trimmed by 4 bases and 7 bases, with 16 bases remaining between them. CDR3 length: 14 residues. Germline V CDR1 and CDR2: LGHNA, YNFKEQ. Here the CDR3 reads CASSPSAVSAGYTF. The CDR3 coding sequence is TGTGCCAGCAGCCCGAGCGCGGTATCGGCTGGCTACACCTTC.

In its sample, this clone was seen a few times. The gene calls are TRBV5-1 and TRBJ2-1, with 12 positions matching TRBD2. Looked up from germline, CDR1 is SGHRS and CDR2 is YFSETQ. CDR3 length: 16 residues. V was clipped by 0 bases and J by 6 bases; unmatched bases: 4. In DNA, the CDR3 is TGCGCCAGCAGCTTGGAGGCTAGCGGGGGGGCCAATGAGCAGTTCTTC. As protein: CASSLEASGGANEQFF.

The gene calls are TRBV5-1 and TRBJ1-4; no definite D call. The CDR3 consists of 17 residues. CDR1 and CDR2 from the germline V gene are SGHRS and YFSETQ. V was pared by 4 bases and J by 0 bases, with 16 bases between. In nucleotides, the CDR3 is TGCGCCAGCAGCCGTTACCCCCGGGGTACAACTAATGAAAAACTGTTTTTT. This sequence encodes CASSRYPRGTTNEKLFF.

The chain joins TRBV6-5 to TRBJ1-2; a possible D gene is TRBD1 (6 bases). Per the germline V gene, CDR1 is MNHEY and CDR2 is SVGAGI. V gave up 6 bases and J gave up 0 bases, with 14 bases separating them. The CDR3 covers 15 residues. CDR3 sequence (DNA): TGTGCCAGCAGATTTGGGACACTCACTAACTATGGCTACACCTTC. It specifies CASRFGTLTNYGYTF.

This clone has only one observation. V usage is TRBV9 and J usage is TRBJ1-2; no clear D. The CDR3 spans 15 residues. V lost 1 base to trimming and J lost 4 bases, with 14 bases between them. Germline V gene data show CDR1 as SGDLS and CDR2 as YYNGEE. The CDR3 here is CASSVSEGVSYGYTF. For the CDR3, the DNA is TGTGCCAGCAGCGTATCCGAGGGTGTCAGCTATGGCTACACCTTC. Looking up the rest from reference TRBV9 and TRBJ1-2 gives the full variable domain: DSGVTQTPKHLITATGQRVTLRCSPRSGDLSVYWYQQSLDQGLQFLIQYYNGEERAKGNILERFSAQQFPDLHSELNLSSLELGDSALYFCASSVSEGVSYGYTFGSGTRLTVV.

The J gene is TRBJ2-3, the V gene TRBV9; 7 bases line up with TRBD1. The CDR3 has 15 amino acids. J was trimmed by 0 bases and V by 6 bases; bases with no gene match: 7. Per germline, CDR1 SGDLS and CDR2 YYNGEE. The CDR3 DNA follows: TGTGCCAGCACCGGACAGGCATATAGCACAGATACGCAGTATTTT. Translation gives CASTGQAYSTDTQYF. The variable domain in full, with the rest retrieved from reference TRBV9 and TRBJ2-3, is DSGVTQTPKHLITATGQRVTLRCSPRSGDLSVYWYQQSLDQGLQFLIQYYNGEERAKGNILERFSAQQFPDLHSELNLSSLELGDSALYFCASTGQAYSTDTQYFGPGTRLTVL.

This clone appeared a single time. The CDR3, as DNA: TGTGCCAGCAGTGAAATCGCGACAAGCAATCAGCCCCAGCATTTT. Its translation is CASSEIATSNQPQHF. The J gene is TRBJ1-5, the V gene TRBV6-1; D call uncertain. V was pared by 2 bases and J by 1 base, with 9 bases between. The germline CDR1 and CDR2 sequences are MNHNS and SASEGT. This CDR3 has 15 residues.

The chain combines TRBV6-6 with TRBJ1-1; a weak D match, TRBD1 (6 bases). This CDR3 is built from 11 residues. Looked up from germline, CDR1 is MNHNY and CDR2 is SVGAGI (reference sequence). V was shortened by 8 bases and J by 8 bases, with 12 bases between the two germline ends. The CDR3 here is CASGFGTEAFF. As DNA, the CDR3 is TGTGCCAGCGGTTTTGGGACAGAAGCTTTCTTT.

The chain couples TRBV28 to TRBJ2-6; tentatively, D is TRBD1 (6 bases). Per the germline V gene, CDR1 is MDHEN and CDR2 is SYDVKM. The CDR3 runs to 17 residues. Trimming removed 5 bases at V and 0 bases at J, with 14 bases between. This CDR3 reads CASSKGHRRSGANVLTF. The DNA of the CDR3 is TGTGCCAGCAGTAAGGGACATCGCCGCTCTGGGGCCAACGTCCTGACTTTC. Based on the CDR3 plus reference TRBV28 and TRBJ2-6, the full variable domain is DVKVTQSSRYLVKRTGEKVFLECVQDMDHENMFWYRQDPGLGLRLIYFSYDVKMKEKGDIPEGYSVSREKKERFSLILESASTNQTSMYLCASSKGHRRSGANVLTFGAGSRLTVL.

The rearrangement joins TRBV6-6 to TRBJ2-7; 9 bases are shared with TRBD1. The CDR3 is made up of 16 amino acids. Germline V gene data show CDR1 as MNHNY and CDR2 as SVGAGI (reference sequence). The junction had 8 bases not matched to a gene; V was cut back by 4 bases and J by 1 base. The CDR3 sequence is CASSLVVGTGSYEQYF. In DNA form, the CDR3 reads TGTGCCAGCAGTTTAGTAGTGGGGACAGGGTCCTACGAGCAGTACTTC.

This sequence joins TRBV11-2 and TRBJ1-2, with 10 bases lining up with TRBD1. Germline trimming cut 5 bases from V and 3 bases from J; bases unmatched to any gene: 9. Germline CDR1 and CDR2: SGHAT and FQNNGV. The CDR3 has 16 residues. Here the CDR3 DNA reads TGTGCCAGCAGCCACCTAAGACAGGGGGCTCACTATGGCTACACCTTC. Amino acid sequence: CASSHLRQGAHYGYTF.

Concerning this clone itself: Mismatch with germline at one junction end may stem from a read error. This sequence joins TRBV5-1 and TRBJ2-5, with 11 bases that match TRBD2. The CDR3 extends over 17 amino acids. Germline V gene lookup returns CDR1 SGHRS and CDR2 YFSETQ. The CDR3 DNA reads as TGCGCCAGCAGCCTCCCCGGACTAGCGGGTACACAAGAGGCCCAGTACTTC. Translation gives CASSLPGLAGTQEAQYF.

The CDR3 spells CASSPLGQLAKNIQYF. CDR3 coding DNA: TGTGCCAGCAGCCCCCTAGGACAGCTAGCCAAAAACATTCAGTACTTC. The chain joins TRBV7-9 to TRBJ2-4, with a weak D call TRBD1 (6 bases). V was cut by 5 bases and J by 0 bases, with 14 bases left in between. The CDR3 sequence is 16 residues long. The germline V gene encodes CDR1 SEHNR and CDR2 FQNEAQ (reference sequence).